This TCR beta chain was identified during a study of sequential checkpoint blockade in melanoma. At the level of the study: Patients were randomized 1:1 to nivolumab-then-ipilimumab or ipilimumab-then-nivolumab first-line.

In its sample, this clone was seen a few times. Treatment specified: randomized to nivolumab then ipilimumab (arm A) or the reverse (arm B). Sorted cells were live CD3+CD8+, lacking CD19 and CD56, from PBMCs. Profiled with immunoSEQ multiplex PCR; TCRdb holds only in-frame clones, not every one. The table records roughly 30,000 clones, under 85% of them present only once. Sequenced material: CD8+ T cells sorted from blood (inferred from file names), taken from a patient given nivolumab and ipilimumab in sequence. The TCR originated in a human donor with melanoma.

CDR3 in amino acids: CASSDGTGDPYGYTF. The CDR3 nucleotides read TGTGCCAGCAGTGACGGGACAGGGGACCCCTATGGCTACACCTTC. The rearrangement joins TRBV6-6 to TRBJ1-2; the match to TRBD1 covers 10 bases. The CDR3 contains 15 residues. Germline loops: CDR1 MNHNY, CDR2 SVGAGI (reference sequence). Germline trimming cut 5 bases from V and 4 bases from J; bases unmatched to any gene: 7.